Sequencing of this T cell receptor (beta chain) was carried out in a study of blood T cells in healthy people across ages. The study, taken as a whole, reports: Compared with aged donors, long-lived donors showed fewer expanded clones, suggesting selection.

Then a second PCR, running roughly 7 to 11 cycles, was carried out with a sample-barcoded 5' primer and a J-beta primer mix. Each cDNA molecule was tagged by a template-switch adaptor that had 12 random nucleotides. MiXCR was run by TCRdb on the 5' RACE reads, yielding one entry per CDR3 protein. The table records hundreds of thousands of distinct CDR3 sequences, roughly 31% of them present only once. The CDR3 consists of 17 residues. Trimming at V came to 0 bases and at J to 8 bases, leaving 13 bases not matched to a gene. CDR1 SGHVS and CDR2 FNYEAQ come from the germline V gene. PBMCs numbering at least 6.5 million were isolated per sample. A remark on this clonotype: What it recognizes is unknown.

Material: blood. The chain is built from TRBV7-6 and TRBJ2-1; TRBD1 agrees at 7 bases. The receptor was derived from an elderly woman in good health. The CDR3 nucleotides are TGTGCCAGCAGCTTAGCATTGACAGGGCTGGGTCAGGATGAGCAGTTCTTC. It specifies CASSLALTGLGQDEQFF.